Given below is one T cell receptor (beta chain) in context. The table lists this clone with a few counts. The clone's antigen remains unknown. No base quality information exists; no much larger clone differs at one position. Spanning cysteine to phenylalanine, the CDR3 consists of 15 amino acids. Only the CDR3 DNA stays, 45 bases, in frame from base 1. Sequences LGHNA (CDR1) and YSLEER (CDR2) are obtained from the germline V gene. V sheds 0 bases and J sheds 3 bases, leaving 12 bases between their ends. Genomic DNA was isolated using the Qiagen DNeasy kit from unsorted PBMCs as well as from negatively selected CD4+ and CD8+ fractions. TCR beta CDR3 regions were subjected to amplification by immunoSEQ multiplex PCR with primers that anneal to V and J segments. A synthetic immune receptor repertoire was used to minimize amplification bias, and remaining bias was computationally removed after sequencing. Concerning the study's data processing: Repertoire diversity was quantified as the Shannon entropy index using custom Python scripts. Unsorted, CD4+ and CD8+ repertoires were analyzed separately, except in combined analyses where CD4+ and CD8+ sequences were merged in silico. A clone was considered expanded if an increase in frequency of at least 2-fold after treatment relative to C1D1 was found, and a pseudocount of 0.5 was applied to clones undetected at baseline. Singleton clones were defined as clones with 0 or 1 copy at C1D1, and non-singleton clones were defined as clones with 2 or more copies. Clones expanded in unsorted samples were annotated as CD4+, CD8+ or unknown by matching protein sequences in sorted samples from the same patient. Diversity changes from C1D1 to C4D1 were tested in paired samples using Wilcoxon tests. In its TCRdb copy, this immuneACCESS table keeps in-frame sequences only and misses some clones. Where compared with another copy, unresolved V genes explain less than half of these, and the others have no known cause. V, J and clone size reflect that table, while D and trimming were determined from the DNA. This sample lists about 37,000 clones; 76% were detected once. Approximately 9.9% of the sample goes to the ten largest clones.

The data were taken from a study of PD-1 blockade in classical Hodgkin lymphoma (dated by TCRdb to 2020 to 2021). Background for the entire study: Nivolumab dosing was 3 mg/kg intravenously every 2 weeks, continuing until either disease progression or unacceptable toxicity. A peripheral blood immune signature of response to PD-1 blockade in classical Hodgkin lymphoma was defined using TCR beta sequencing and CyTOF.

This specimen's time point label, interpreted: cycle 1 day 1 (C1D1), immediately before nivolumab initiation. Every trial patient had relapsed following autologous stem cell transplantation, and prior brentuximab vedotin exposure was what differed among cohorts A, B and C. A total of under 70 patients with relapsed/refractory classical Hodgkin lymphoma made up the trial cohort, and each patient's best overall response was complete response, partial response or progressive disease. Single-agent nivolumab was administered to trial patients in the multi-cohort phase II CheckMate 205 trial. An independent review committee assessed best overall response by applying the 2007 International Working Group response criteria. Trial PBMCs were collected just before the start of nivolumab (C1D1) and during therapy at cycle 2 day 1 and cycle 4 day 1. Peripheral blood was collected in 8 mL Vacutainer Cell Preparation Tubes, from which PBMCs were isolated by centrifugation and then cryopreserved.

Overall study outcomes, separate from this receptor: CD4+ but not CD8+ TCR diversity rose significantly by C4D1 (p=0.0027 vs p=0.16), most apparent in complete responders (p=0.02). Among trial patients, those achieving complete response had baseline diversity similar to that of newly diagnosed patients, while diversity was significantly lower in partial responders and progressors. The study was restricted to a single clinical trial cohort, and the causes of repertoire differences, possibly disease activity or prior therapy, were left undefined. Lower diversity was observed in patients in whom nivolumab was started less than 1 year after ASCT, and these patients were excluded from later analyses so that confounding by immune reconstitution would be avoided. Baseline TCR diversity was reported to be lower in newly diagnosed patients than in healthy donors, and even lower in relapsed/refractory patients.

The sequence was obtained from a human donor with classical Hodgkin lymphoma. The V and J segments used are TRBV4-3 and TRBJ2-7; confidence is insufficient to name the D gene. Material: peripheral blood mononuclear cells (PBMCs), obtained at baseline. For the CDR3, the sequence is CASSQESRPLYEQYF. The DNA is TGCGCCAGCAGCCAAGAATCACGACCGCTCTACGAGCAGTACTTC.